The present entry profiles one TCR beta chain with its context. Its cognate antigen is unknown. This table comes from immunoSEQ multiplex PCR, and its TCRdb copy is limited to in-frame clones, with some not included. The sample lists 170,000 or so clones, 90% occurring once. The data were taken from a study of T cell responses to AZD1222 COVID-19 vaccine. CDR3 length: 14 amino acids. Germline-derived CDR1 and CDR2 are SEHNR and FQNEAQ (reference sequence). V shed 1 base, J shed 5 bases, and the junction held 5 bases outside the gene matches. Study results and limitations: Researchers took repertoire samples only after the peak T cell response had come.

The sequenced sample was peripheral blood, obtained on day 0 of AZD1222 vaccination. This TCR was sampled from an adult in good health. The chain recombines TRBV7-9 with TRBJ2-7; 7 bases map to TRBD1. CDR3 in amino acids: CASSLENRGDEQYF. Here the CDR3 DNA reads TGTGCCAGCAGCTTAGAGAACAGGGGTGACGAGCAGTACTTC.